These T cell receptor beta chains were read from a single sample in a study of early T cells in non-severe SARS-CoV-2 infection. One entry per CDR3 protein, called by TCRdb with MiXCR from the 5' RACE reads. The repertoire includes approximately 39,000 distinct CDR3 sequences, around 6.5% of them detected once, and around 23% sits in the top ten. Material: whole blood, obtained at baseline. The receptors stem from an adult who was a healthcare worker with PCR-confirmed SARS-CoV-2 infection or an uninfected control (not recorded which). Each CDR3 is given with its conserved first and last residue. A D gene is named only where the DNA matches it firmly. Only some rows state a clone size, as once, few, many or a class for expanded clones.

cdr3_nt,cdr3_aa,d_call,j_call,clone_size,v_call
TGCAGTGCTCCTACCTACCTGGGCGGGGAGCTGTTTTTT,CSAPTYLGGELFF,-,TRBJ2-2,many,TRBV20-1
TGCAGTGCTAAGACCGGGACATATTCCTACGAGCAGTACTTC,CSAKTGTYSYEQYF,-,TRBJ2-7,-,TRBV20-1
TGTGCCATCAGTCGAAATAGCGGGTCCACAGATACGCAGTATTTT,CAISRNSGSTDTQYF,TRBD2,TRBJ2-3,many,TRBV10-3
TGTGCCAGCCTAGACACCGAGGCCCTCTACGAGCAGTACTTC,CASLDTEALYEQYF,-,TRBJ2-7,many,TRBV7-9
TGCGCCAGCAGTCACACAGGGACAGCCTCCTACAATGAGCAGTTCTTC,CASSHTGTASYNEQFF,TRBD1,TRBJ2-1,many,TRBV10-1
TGCGCCAGCAGCCAAGAACTGGAGGGGGCGCCTGGTGAGCAGTACTTC,CASSQELEGAPGEQYF,-,TRBJ2-7,many,TRBV4-1
TGTGCCATCAGTACTAACTACGAGCAGTACTTC,CAISTNYEQYF,-,TRBJ2-7,-,TRBV10-3
TGTGCCTGGAGACCCCTCGGGAGAACCACTGAAGCTTTCTTT,CAWRPLGRTTEAFF,-,TRBJ1-1,-,TRBV30
TGTGCCAGCACTTCTTCCTACGAGCAGTACTTC,CASTSSYEQYF,-,TRBJ2-7,-,TRBV28
TGTGCCAGCTCACCAAGGCAGGGAATGAACACTGAAGCTTTCTTT,CASSPRQGMNTEAFF,-,TRBJ1-1,many,TRBV18
TGTGCCAGCAGCTTAGATCTAAGGGGGGATGAAGCTTTCTTT,CASSLDLRGDEAFF,-,TRBJ1-1,-,TRBV11-2
TGTGCCAGCAGTTTATCAGGTCTTAATGAAAAACTGTTTTTT,CASSLSGLNEKLFF,-,TRBJ1-4,many,TRBV12-3/TRBV12-4
TGTGCCAGTATGGGGGACAGATTGAACACTGAAGCTTTCTTT,CASMGDRLNTEAFF,TRBD1,TRBJ1-1,few,TRBV19
TGTGCCAGCAGCTTACTTAGAGGGAGCTACACCTTC,CASSLLRGSYTF,-,TRBJ1-2,few,TRBV7-9
TGTGCCAGCAGTCCATCCGGTGACAGGGCGCCTCGGGGCGAGCAGTACTTC,CASSPSGDRAPRGEQYF,TRBD1,TRBJ2-7,few,TRBV28
TGTGCCAGCAGCTCCCGGACTAGCGGGACTCGCAATGAGCAGTTCTTC,CASSSRTSGTRNEQFF,TRBD2,TRBJ2-1,-,TRBV9
TGCGCCAGCAGCCAACGAGGGTCTGGGGTAGAGACCCAGTACTTC,CASSQRGSGVETQYF,-,TRBJ2-5,-,TRBV4-3
TGTGCCAGCAGTGCTTTCCCCGGGGGCGAACCCCAGTACTTC,CASSAFPGGEPQYF,-,TRBJ2-5,many,TRBV6-1
TGCGCCAGCAGCTTGGGACAGGGGTGGAACACTGAAGCTTTCTTT,CASSLGQGWNTEAFF,TRBD1,TRBJ1-1,few,TRBV5-1
TGTGCCAGCTCCTGGGGGTTGAGCTACGAGCAGTACTTC,CASSWGLSYEQYF,-,TRBJ2-7,-,TRBV27
TGTGCCAGCAGCTTAGGCAGGGTTGGTGAAAAACTGTTTTTT,CASSLGRVGEKLFF,-,TRBJ1-4,-,TRBV7-8
TGCAGTGCTAGAGATCAATCCGCTAGCGGGTACGACTACGAGCAGTACTTC,CSARDQSASGYDYEQYF,TRBD2,TRBJ2-7,many,TRBV20-1
TGCGCCAGCAGCTTGGGTCAGGGCGGGATAAGTACTGAAGCTTTCTTT,CASSLGQGGISTEAFF,-,TRBJ1-1,many,TRBV5-1
TGCGCCAGCAAGCCCGGGACAGACACCGGGGAGCTGTTTTTT,CASKPGTDTGELFF,TRBD1,TRBJ2-2,many,TRBV5-1
TGTGCCAGCAGCCCATTAGATTTGACTAGCGGGATGTTTAAAGAGACCCAGTACTTC,CASSPLDLTSGMFKETQYF,TRBD2,TRBJ2-5,many,TRBV3-1
TGCAGTGCTGGACCCCAGGGTGGTAACTATGGCTACACCTTC,CSAGPQGGNYGYTF,-,TRBJ1-2,many,TRBV20-1
TGTGCCAGCAGTCGAGGGACCGACTATGGCTACACCTTC,CASSRGTDYGYTF,-,TRBJ1-2,many,TRBV6-2/TRBV6-3
TGTGCTAGTGGTGGACTTGCCCAAGAGACCCAGTACTTC,CASGGLAQETQYF,-,TRBJ2-5,many,TRBV12-5
TGTGCCAGTAACCCATTGGGACTAGGACCTTACAATGAGCAGTTCTTC,CASNPLGLGPYNEQFF,TRBD2,TRBJ2-1,few,TRBV19
TGCAGTGCTAGCGAATTTGGACAGGAGGGAACCGGGGAGCTGTTTTTT,CSASEFGQEGTGELFF,-,TRBJ2-2,few,TRBV20-1
TGTGCCAGCAGCAACACACCGGGACAGGGCACTGAAGCTTTCTTT,CASSNTPGQGTEAFF,TRBD1,TRBJ1-1,many,TRBV7-2
TGTGCCAGCAGTACGACGGGACAGGTTTTTGCAACTAATGAAAAACTGTTTTTT,CASSTTGQVFATNEKLFF,TRBD1,TRBJ1-4,-,TRBV9
TGCAGCGTTGTTGTCAGGTCCGGTACTGAAGCTTTCTTT,CSVVVRSGTEAFF,-,TRBJ1-1,many,TRBV29-1
TGTGCCAGCAGCCCCCGGGAACAGGGCACTGAAGCTTTCTTT,CASSPREQGTEAFF,-,TRBJ1-1,many,TRBV9
TGCGCCAGCGTCGCTGGGACCGCAAAGGAAGAGACCCAGTACTTC,CASVAGTAKEETQYF,-,TRBJ2-5,many,TRBV5-1
TGTGCCAGCAGTTCCCTTTTTTTGTACGAGCAGTACTTC,CASSSLFLYEQYF,-,TRBJ2-7,-,TRBV6-2/TRBV6-3
TGTGCCAGCAGAAAGAAGGGGGGGACTGAAGCTTTCTTT,CASRKKGGTEAFF,-,TRBJ1-1,-,TRBV5-6
TGTGCCACCAGCAGAGATTTAGGTCCTGAAGCTTTCTTT,CATSRDLGPEAFF,-,TRBJ1-1,-,TRBV15